This TCR beta chain was retrieved from a study of blood T cell repertoires in COVID-19 (dated by TCRdb to the early 2020s). Looking at the study overall: Collaborator samples came from the United States, Italy and Spain and covered acute and convalescent phases of COVID-19. Nearly every sample came with metadata listing a de-identified subject ID, COVID-19 status, age in years and sex. The samples were drawn from two sources: the first 160 participants of the ongoing ImmuneRACE study, and some 1,300 subjects contributed by 6 global collaborators. Subjects who had been exposed to COVID-19, were actively infected with it, or had recovered from it provided the deeply sampled blood TCRbeta repertoires that made up the dataset. The prospective study material was composed of cDNA or gDNA derived from T cells, B-cell-depleted T cells, or PBMCs. A freely available public database, intended as a resource for researchers studying the immune response to SARS-CoV-2, is where the repertoires were released. Where available, HLA class I and class II types were obtained from metadata supplied by the sample provider rather than from assay-based typing.

In the case of this clone: The target of this receptor is not known. No base qualities exist here, and no much larger clone lies one base off it.

Results the study describes overall, beyond this receptor: How much clinical and demographic metadata was included differed by source and by participant, and the metadata was provided uncurated.

The immunoSEQ Assay, a bias-controlled multiplex PCR, was used to amplify TCRbeta CDR3 regions from genomic DNA. For the original study's pipeline: The number of nucleated cells in each sample was estimated by amplification of reference gene primers within the assay. To quantify the absolute abundance of each unique TCRbeta CDR3 rearrangement, sequence reads were collapsed and filtered. For each sample, productive Simpson clonality was calculated as the square root of Simpson's diversity index over productive rearrangements. Entries here come from immuneACCESS through TCRdb and include only in-frame sequences with V and J called. Some clones fail to appear in such tables; in the studies checked, an unresolved V gene covers under half of the shortfall, and the cause of the remainder is unknown. From that table come the V and J calls and clone size; the DNA was used to work out D and trimming. This sample gives about 280,000 clones in total; approximately 82% of them show up just once. The leading ten clones occupy approximately 5% of the sample.

Participants in the prospective study were aged roughly 18 to 89 years, lived in more than 20 United States geographic areas, and enrolled through a virtual design. In the prospective study, participants were assigned to cohorts based on the clinical history participants reported in a screening survey and a study questionnaire. Exposed participants had been in contact with someone with a PCR-confirmed or clinician-diagnosed COVID-19 case within 2 weeks of study entry. In the prospective study, whole blood, serum and a nasopharyngeal or oropharyngeal swab were collected from each participant by mobile phlebotomists. Over an approximately 2-month period, participants in the prospective study had the option of providing additional blood draws and questionnaires. Before DNA extraction, prospective study blood samples were shipped either frozen or at room temperature. The sample comprised PBMCs or T cells enriched from blood (not recorded which). The receptor's source is a man aged 40-49 years who had been exposed to COVID-19.

CDR3 sequence: CASSYLRDSQPQHF. The DNA sequence reads TGTGCCAGCAGTTACCTTCGGGACAGTCAGCCCCAGCATTTT. The sequence is built from TRBV6-6 and TRBJ1-5; TRBD1 fits 7 bases in the junction. The germline V gene (reference sequence) yields MNHNY for CDR1 and SVGAGI for CDR2. Including cysteine and phenylalanine, the CDR3 has 14 amino acids. Only the CDR3 part of the read is kept: 42 bases, read in frame from the first base. Trimmed from V: 2 bases; trimmed from J: 6 bases; junction bases lacking a gene match: 4.